These 6 T cell receptor beta chains came from one sample sequenced in a study of control samples from healthy donors and cancer patients. Clones were sequenced by immunoSEQ multiplex PCR, and TCRdb holds only the in-frame ones, with some missing. The sample has around 100,000 clones; roughly 89% are singletons. Sequenced: blood. The receptors shown here come from a human donor in good health. The donor label of this sample is uncertain.

This clone was seen a few times. This sequence joins TRBV10-2 and TRBJ1-3, with TRBD1 identical over 7 bases. CDR1 is WSHSY, CDR2 SAAADI, per germline. Losses at the gene ends were 11 bases for V and 4 bases for J; bases not matched to a gene: 8. The length of the CDR3 is 13 residues. The chain's CDR3 is CAVGTAGGNTIYF. The CDR3 DNA follows: TGCGCCGTTGGGACAGCCGGGGGAAACACCATATATTTT.

The chain combines TRBV6-5 with TRBJ1-6; D call uncertain. Trimming cost V 6 bases and J 5 bases, with 8 bases left between them. CDR1 MNHEY and CDR2 SVGAGI come from the germline V gene. CDR3 length: 13 amino acids. CDR3 region: CASRETNNSPLHF. The CDR3 DNA reads TGTGCCAGCAGGGAGACAAATAATTCACCCCTCCACTTT.

The chain links TRBV12-3 or TRBV12-4 to TRBJ2-3, with D tentatively TRBD1 (5 bases). The CDR3 has 12 amino acids. The V end lost 4 bases, the J end lost 5 bases, and 7 bases lay between the germline ends. CDR3 loop: CASSSQGDTQYF. Written as DNA, the CDR3 is TGTGCCAGCAGTTCTCAGGGAGATACGCAGTATTTT.

This CDR3 reads CASHGATNEKLFF. The CDR3 bases are TGTGCCAGCCACGGGGCAACTAATGAAAAACTGTTTTTT. The V call is TRBV6-5, the J call TRBJ1-4; no definite D call. Trimming took 8 bases from V and 0 from J, leaving 7 bases between them. This CDR3 has 13 residues. The germline V gene encodes CDR1 MNHEY and CDR2 SVGAGI.

V and J are TRBV30 and TRBJ1-3, with no clear D. The CDR3 length is 15 residues. Trimming removed 0 bases at V and 1 base at J, with 10 bases between. Per germline, CDR1 GTSNPN and CDR2 SVGIG (reference sequence). CDR3 nucleotide sequence: TGTGCCTGGAGTGTACGCGCGAGGTCTGGAAACACCATATATTTT. It specifies CAWSVRARSGNTIYF. The full variable domain, its missing parts supplied by reference TRBV30 and TRBJ1-3, is SQTIHQWPATLVQPVGSPLSLECTVEGTSNPNLYWYRQAAGRGLQLLFYSVGIGQISSEVPQNLSASRPQDRQFILSSKKLLLSDSGFYLCAWSVRARSGNTIYFGEGSWLTVV.

The chain couples TRBV10-3 to TRBJ1-1, with TRBD1 matching over 9 bases. This CDR3 spans 12 amino acids. With 5 bases clipped from V and 8 bases from J, the junction kept 3 bases outside the gene matches. From germline, CDR1 is ENHRY and CDR2 SYGVKD. For the CDR3, the DNA is TGTGCCATCAGTCGGGACAGGGAGGAAGCTTTCTTT. This encodes CAISRDREEAFF.